This T cell receptor beta chain derives from a study of T cells after yellow fever vaccination. Study-wide context: Libraries from low-cell-number fractions were prepared with the SMART-Seq v4 Ultra Low Input RNA kit.

The study's findings and limits: Relatively few clonotypes were ones that appeared in both CD4 and CD8 compartments.

Researchers made TCR cDNA using 5'RACE template switching, and this step added a universal primer site and UMIs. One entry per CDR3 protein results from TCRdb running MiXCR on the 5' RACE reads. The repertoire has about 350,000 distinct CDR3 sequences, under 15% of them found once; the top ten carry 2.5% to 4%. CDR3 length: 15 amino acids. Per germline, CDR1 SGHTA and CDR2 FQGNSA. J lost 2 bases, V lost 5 bases, and 6 bases had no gene match. Notes on this clonotype: The antigen is unknown.

The TCR was taken from a man between 18 and 35 years old who received the YFV17D yellow fever vaccine. The source material was CD4+ T cells sorted from PBMCs, sampled 15 days after the yellow fever booster vaccination. The genes are TRBV7-2 and TRBJ2-5; 9 nucleotides align to TRBD2. The CDR3 DNA follows: TGTGCCAGCAGCCCCCGGACTAGCGTACAAGAGACCCAGTACTTC. Its protein is CASSPRTSVQETQYF.